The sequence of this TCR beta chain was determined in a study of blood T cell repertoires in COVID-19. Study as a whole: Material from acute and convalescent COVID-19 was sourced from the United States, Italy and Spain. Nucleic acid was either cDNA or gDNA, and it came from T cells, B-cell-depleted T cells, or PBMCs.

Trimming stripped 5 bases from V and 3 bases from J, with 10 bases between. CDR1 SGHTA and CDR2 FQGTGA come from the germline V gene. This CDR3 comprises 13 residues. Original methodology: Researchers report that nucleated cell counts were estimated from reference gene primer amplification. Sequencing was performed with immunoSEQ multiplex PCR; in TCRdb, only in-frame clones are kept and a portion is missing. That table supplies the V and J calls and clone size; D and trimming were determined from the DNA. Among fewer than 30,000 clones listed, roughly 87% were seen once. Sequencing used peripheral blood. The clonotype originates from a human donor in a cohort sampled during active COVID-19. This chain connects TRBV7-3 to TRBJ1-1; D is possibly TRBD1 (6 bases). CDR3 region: CASSPTGYTEAFF. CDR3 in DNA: TGTGCCAGCAGCCCTACAGGGTACACTGAAGCTTTCTTT.